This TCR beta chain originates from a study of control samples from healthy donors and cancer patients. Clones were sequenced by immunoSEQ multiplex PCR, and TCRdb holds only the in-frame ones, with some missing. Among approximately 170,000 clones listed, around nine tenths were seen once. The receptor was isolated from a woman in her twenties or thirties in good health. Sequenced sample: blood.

The CDR3 region is CASSSGGAQSYGYTF. The DNA for the CDR3 is TGTGCCAGCAGTTCTGGGGGGGCGCAGAGCTATGGCTACACCTTC. The chain combines TRBV28 with TRBJ1-2; a weak D match, TRBD1 (6 bases). CDR3 length: 15 residues. Trimming took 4 bases from V and 4 from J, leaving 16 bases between them. The germline gives CDR1 MDHEN, CDR2 SYDVKM.